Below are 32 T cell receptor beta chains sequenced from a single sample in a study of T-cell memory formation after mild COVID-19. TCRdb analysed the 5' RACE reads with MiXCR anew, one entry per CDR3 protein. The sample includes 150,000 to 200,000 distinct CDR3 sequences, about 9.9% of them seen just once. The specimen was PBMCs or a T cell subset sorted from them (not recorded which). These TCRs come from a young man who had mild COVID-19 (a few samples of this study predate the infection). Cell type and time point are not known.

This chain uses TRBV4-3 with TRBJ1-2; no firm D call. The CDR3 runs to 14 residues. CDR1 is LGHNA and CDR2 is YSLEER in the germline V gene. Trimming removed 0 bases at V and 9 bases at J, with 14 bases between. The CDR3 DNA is TGCGCCAGCAGCCAAGAGCCGGGGTCCCCTCGCTACACCTTC. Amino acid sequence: CASSQEPGSPRYTF.

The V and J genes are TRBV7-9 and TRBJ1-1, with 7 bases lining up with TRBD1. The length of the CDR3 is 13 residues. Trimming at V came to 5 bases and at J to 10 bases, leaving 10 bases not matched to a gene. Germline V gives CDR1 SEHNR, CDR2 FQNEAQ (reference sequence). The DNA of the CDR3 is TGTGCCAGCAGCCAATCTCAGGGGGGTCGAGCTTTCTTT. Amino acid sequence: CASSQSQGGRAFF.

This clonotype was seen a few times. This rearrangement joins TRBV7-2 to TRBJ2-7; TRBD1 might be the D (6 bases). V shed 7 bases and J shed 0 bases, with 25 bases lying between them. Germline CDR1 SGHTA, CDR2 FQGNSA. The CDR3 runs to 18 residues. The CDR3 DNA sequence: TGTGCCAGCACCAAACCCCTCGTGGAAACAGGGACCTCCTACGAGCAGTACTTC. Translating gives CASTKPLVETGTSYEQYF. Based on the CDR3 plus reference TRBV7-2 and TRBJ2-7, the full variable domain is GAGVSQSPSNKVTEKGKDVELRCDPISGHTALYWYRQSLGQGLEFLIYFQGNSAPDKSGLPSDRFSAERTGGSVSTLTIQRTQQEDSAVYLCASTKPLVETGTSYEQYFGPGTRLTVT.

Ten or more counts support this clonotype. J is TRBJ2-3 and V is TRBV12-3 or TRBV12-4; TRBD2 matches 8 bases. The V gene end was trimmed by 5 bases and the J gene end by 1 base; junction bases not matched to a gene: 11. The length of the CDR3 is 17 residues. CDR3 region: CASSPGGAGLGTDTQYF. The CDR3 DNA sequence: TGTGCCAGCAGTCCAGGCGGAGCGGGACTAGGCACAGATACGCAGTATTTT.

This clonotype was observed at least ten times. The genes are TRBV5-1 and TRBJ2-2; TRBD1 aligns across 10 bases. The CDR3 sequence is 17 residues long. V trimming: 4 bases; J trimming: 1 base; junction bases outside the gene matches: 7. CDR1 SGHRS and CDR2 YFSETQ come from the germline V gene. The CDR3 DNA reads TGCGCCAGCAGCCGCGAGTGGACAGGGGGGAACACCGGGGAGCTGTTTTTT. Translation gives CASSREWTGGNTGELFF.

The CDR3 nucleotides read TGTGCCAGTAGTATAGACTTGACCAGACTCTATGGCTACACCTTC. Translated: CASSIDLTRLYGYTF. The genes are TRBV19 and TRBJ1-2; D unresolved. This CDR3 comprises 15 residues. CDR1 is LNHDA, CDR2 SQIVND, per germline (reference sequence). V lost 0 bases to trimming and J lost 4 bases, with 12 bases between them.

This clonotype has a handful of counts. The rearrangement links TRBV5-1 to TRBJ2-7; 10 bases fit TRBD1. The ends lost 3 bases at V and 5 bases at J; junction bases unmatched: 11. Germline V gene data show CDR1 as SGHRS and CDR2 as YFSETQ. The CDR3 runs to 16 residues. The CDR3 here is CASSWRQGARRDEQYF. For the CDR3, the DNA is TGCGCCAGCAGCTGGAGACAGGGGGCGCGACGAGACGAGCAGTACTTC.

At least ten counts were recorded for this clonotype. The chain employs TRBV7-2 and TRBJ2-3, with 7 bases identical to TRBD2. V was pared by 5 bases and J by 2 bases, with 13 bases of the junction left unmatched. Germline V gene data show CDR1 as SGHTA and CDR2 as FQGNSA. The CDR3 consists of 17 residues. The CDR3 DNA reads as TGTGCCAGCAGCCCGGGCGAGCGGGGCGCGTACACAGATACGCAGTATTTT. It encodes CASSPGERGAYTDTQYF.

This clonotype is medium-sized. The CDR3 loop is CASSPGQGGNQPQHF. The CDR3 nucleotides read TGCGCCAGCAGCCCTGGACAGGGCGGCAATCAGCCCCAGCATTTT. The chain couples TRBV5-1 to TRBJ1-5; 8 positions match TRBD1. From germline, CDR1 is SGHRS and CDR2 YFSETQ. This CDR3 is 15 amino acids long. V was clipped by 4 bases and J by 2 bases; unmatched bases: 5. The full variable domain, completed using reference TRBV5-1 and TRBJ1-5, is KAGVTQTPRYLIKTRGQQVTLSCSPISGHRSVSWYQQTPGQGLQFLFEYFSETQRNKGNFPGRFSGRQFSNSRSEMNVSTLELGDSALYLCASSPGQGGNQPQHFGDGTRLSIL.

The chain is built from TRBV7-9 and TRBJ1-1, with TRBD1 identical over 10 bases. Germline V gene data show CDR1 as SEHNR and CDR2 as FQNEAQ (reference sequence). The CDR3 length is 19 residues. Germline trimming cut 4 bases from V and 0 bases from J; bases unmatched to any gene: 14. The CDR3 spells CASSSKPTGGLWVNTEAFF. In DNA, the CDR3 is TGTGCCAGCAGCTCAAAACCGACAGGGGGCTTATGGGTGAACACTGAAGCTTTCTTT.

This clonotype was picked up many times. The CDR3 is CASSSDSRYNEQFF. CDR3 in DNA: TGTGCCAGCAGTTCGGACAGTAGATACAATGAGCAGTTCTTC. The rearrangement links TRBV7-2 to TRBJ2-1; D is possibly TRBD1 (6 bases). CDR1 SGHTA and CDR2 FQGNSA come from the germline V gene. CDR3 size: 14 residues. V was pared by 6 bases and J by 4 bases, with 13 bases between.

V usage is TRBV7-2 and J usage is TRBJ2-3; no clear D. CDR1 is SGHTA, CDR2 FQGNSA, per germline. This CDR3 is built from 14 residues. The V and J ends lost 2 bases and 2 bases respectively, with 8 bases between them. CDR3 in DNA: TGTGCCAGCAGCTTAACTCGGTTCACAGATACGCAGTATTTT. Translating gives CASSLTRFTDTQYF.

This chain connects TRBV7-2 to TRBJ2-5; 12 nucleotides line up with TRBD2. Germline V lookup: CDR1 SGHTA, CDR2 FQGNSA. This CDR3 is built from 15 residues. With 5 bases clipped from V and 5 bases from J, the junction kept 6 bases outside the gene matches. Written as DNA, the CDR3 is TGTGCCAGCAGCCCCCGGGGGACTAGCGGGGAGACCCAGTACTTC. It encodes CASSPRGTSGETQYF. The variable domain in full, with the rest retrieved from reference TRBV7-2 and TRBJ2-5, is GAGVSQSPSNKVTEKGKDVELRCDPISGHTALYWYRQSLGQGLEFLIYFQGNSAPDKSGLPSDRFSAERTGGSVSTLTIQRTQQEDSAVYLCASSPRGTSGETQYFGPGTRLLVL.

The CDR3 DNA follows: TGCGCCAGCAGCTTCACGGGGGGCTCCTACAATGAGCAGTTCTTC. It yields the protein CASSFTGGSYNEQFF. The J gene is TRBJ2-1, the V gene TRBV5-1; 7 bases map to TRBD2. Germline V gene lookup returns CDR1 SGHRS and CDR2 YFSETQ. V lost 2 bases and J lost 0; bases outside the gene matches: 2. The CDR3 loop spans 15 amino acids.

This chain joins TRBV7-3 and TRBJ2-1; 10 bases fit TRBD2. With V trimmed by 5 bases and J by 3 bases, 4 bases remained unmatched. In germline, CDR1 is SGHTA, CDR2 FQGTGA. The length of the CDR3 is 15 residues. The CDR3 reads CASSLSGGVYNEQFF. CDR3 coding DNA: TGTGCCAGCAGCCTGAGCGGGGGGGTCTACAATGAGCAGTTCTTC.

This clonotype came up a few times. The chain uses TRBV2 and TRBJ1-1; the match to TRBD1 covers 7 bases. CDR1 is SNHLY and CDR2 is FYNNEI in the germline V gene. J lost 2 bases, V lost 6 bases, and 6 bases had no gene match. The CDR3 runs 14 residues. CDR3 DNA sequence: TGTGCCAGCAGACCTCAGGGGGAAAACACTGAAGCTTTCTTT. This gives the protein CASRPQGENTEAFF. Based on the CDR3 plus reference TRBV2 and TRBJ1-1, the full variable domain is EPEVTQTPSHQVTQMGQEVILRCVPISNHLYFYWYRQILGQKVEFLVSFYNNEISEKSEIFDDQFSVERPDGSNFTLKIRSTKLEDSAMYFCASRPQGENTEAFFGQGTRLTVV.

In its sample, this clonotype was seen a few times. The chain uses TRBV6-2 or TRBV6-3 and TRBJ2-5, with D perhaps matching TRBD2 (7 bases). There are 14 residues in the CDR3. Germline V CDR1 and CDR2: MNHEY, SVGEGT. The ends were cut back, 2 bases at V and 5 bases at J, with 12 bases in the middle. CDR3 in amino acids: CASSYGGAGETQYF. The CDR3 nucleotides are TGTGCCAGCAGTTACGGGGGGGCAGGCGAGACCCAGTACTTC.

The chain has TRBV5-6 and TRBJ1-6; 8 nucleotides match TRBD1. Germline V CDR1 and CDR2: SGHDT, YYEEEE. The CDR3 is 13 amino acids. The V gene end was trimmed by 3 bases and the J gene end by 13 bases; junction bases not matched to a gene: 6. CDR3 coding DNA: TGTGCCAGCAGCTCCGGACAGGGAGACCCCCTCCACTTT. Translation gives CASSSGQGDPLHF.

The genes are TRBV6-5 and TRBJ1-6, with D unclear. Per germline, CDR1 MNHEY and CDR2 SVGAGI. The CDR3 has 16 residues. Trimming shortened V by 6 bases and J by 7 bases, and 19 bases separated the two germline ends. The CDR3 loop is CASRIGRLPSNSPLHF. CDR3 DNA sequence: TGTGCCAGCAGAATCGGCCGCTTACCCTCGAATTCACCCCTCCACTTT.

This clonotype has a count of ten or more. The CDR3 bases are TGCGCCAGCAGCTTGAATTGGGTAGCGAACACCGGGGAGCTGTTTTTT. Protein: CASSLNWVANTGELFF. This chain uses TRBV5-1 with TRBJ2-2; D not certain. The length of the CDR3 is 16 residues. Germline CDR1 SGHRS, CDR2 YFSETQ. V was shortened by 1 base and J by 0 bases, with 10 bases between the two germline ends.

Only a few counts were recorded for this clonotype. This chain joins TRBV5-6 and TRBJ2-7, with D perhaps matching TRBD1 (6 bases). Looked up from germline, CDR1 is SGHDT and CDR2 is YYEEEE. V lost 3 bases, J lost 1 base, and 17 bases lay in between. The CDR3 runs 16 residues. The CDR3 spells CASSSGQKIKSYEQYF. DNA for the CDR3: TGTGCCAGCAGCTCCGGACAGAAGATAAAATCCTACGAGCAGTACTTC.

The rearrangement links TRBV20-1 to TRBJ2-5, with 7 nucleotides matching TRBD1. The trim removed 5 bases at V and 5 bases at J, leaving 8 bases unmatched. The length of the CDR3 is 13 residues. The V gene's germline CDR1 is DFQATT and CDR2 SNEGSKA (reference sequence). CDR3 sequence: CSAEGATTETQYF. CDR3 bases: TGCAGTGCTGAGGGGGCCACGACGGAGACCCAGTACTTC.

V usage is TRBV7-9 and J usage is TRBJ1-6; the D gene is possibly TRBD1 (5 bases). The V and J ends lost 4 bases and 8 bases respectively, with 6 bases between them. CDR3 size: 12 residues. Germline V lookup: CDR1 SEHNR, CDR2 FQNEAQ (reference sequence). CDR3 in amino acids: CASSSTDSPLHF. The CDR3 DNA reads TGTGCCAGCAGCTCGACAGATTCACCCCTCCACTTT.

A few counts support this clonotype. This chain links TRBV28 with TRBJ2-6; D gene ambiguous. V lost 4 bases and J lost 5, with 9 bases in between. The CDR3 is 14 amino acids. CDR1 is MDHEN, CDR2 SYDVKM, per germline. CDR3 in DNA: TGTGCCAGCAGTTCGGCTCTCTGGGCCAACGTCCTGACTTTC. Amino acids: CASSSALWANVLTF.

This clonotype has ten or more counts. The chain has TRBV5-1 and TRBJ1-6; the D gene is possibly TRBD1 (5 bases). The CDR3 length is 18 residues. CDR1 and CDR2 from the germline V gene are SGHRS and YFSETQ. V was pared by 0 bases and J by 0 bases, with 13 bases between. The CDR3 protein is CASSLGGDSRSYNSPLHF. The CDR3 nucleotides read TGCGCCAGCAGCTTGGGTGGCGACAGTCGCTCCTATAATTCACCCCTCCACTTT.

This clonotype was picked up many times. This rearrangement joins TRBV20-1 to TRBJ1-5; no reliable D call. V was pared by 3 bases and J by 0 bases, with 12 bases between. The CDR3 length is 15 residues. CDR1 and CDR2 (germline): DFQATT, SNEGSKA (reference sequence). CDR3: CSARAPLDSNQPQHF. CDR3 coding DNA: TGCAGTGCTAGGGCCCCACTGGATAGCAATCAGCCCCAGCATTTT.

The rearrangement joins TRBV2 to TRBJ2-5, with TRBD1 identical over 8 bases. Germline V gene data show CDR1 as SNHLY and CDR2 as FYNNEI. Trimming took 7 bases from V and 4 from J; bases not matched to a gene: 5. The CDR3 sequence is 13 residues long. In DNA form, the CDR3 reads TGTGCCAGCACCGGACAGGGACGAGAGACCCAGTACTTC. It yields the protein CASTGQGRETQYF.

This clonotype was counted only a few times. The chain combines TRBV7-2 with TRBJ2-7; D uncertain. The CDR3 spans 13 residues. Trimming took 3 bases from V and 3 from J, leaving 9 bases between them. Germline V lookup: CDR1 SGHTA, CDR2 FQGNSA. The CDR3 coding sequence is TGTGCCAGCAGCTTGGATCCTCACTACGAGCAGTACTTC. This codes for CASSLDPHYEQYF.

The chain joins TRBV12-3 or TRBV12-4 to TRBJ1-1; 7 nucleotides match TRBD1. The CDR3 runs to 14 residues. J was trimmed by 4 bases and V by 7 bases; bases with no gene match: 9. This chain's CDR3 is CASTTQGRSTEAFF. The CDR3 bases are TGTGCCAGCACCACACAGGGGAGGAGCACTGAAGCTTTCTTT.

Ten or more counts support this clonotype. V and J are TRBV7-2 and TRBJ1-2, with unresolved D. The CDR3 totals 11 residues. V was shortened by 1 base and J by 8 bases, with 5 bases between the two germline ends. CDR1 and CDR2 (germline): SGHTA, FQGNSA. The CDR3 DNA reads TGTGCCAGCAGCTTAGTCGGGGGCTACACCTTC. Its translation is CASSLVGGYTF. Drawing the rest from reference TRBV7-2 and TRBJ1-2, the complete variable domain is GAGVSQSPSNKVTEKGKDVELRCDPISGHTALYWYRQSLGQGLEFLIYFQGNSAPDKSGLPSDRFSAERTGGSVSTLTIQRTQQEDSAVYLCASSLVGGYTFGSGTRLTVV.

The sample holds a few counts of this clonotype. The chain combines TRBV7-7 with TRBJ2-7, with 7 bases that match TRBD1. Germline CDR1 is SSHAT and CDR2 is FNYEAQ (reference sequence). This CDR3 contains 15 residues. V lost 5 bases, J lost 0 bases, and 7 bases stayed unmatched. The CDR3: CASSPTGSLSYEQYF. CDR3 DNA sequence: TGTGCCAGCAGCCCGACAGGGAGCCTCTCCTACGAGCAGTACTTC.

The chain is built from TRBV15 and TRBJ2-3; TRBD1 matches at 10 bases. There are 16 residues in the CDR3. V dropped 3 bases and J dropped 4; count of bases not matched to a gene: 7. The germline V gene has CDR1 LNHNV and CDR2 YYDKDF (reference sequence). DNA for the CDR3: TGTGCCACCAGCAGCCCCCGGGACAGGGGCGCAGATACGCAGTATTTT. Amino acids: CATSSPRDRGADTQYF. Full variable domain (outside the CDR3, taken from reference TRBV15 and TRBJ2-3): DAMVIQNPRYQVTQFGKPVTLSCSQTLNHNVMYWYQQKSSQAPKLLFHYYDKDFNNEADTPDNFQSRRPNTSFCFLDIRSPGLGDTAMYLCATSSPRDRGADTQYFGPGTRLTVL.